The clone carrying this TCR beta chain appeared a few times. This specimen belongs to a study of cytomegalovirus exposure and HLA in healthy donors. PCR involved 60 Vbeta and 13 Jbeta primers. Method: immunoSEQ multiplex PCR; TCRdb's copy keeps in-frame clones and lacks some. The sample records approximately 59,000 clones, approximately 67% being singletons. CDR1 and CDR2 from the germline V gene are SGHVS and FNYEAQ. The CDR3 length is 15 residues. The V and J ends lost 3 bases and 1 base respectively, with 9 bases between them. The TCR was taken from a man aged 30 to 39 in good health and CMV-seronegative. The gene calls are TRBV7-6 and TRBJ2-2, with D uncertain. The sample taken for sequencing was PBMCs. CDR3 loop: CASSFRAVNTGELFF. DNA of the CDR3: TGTGCCAGCAGCTTTAGAGCCGTGAACACCGGGGAGCTGTTTTTT.